This TCR beta chain was recovered during a study of PD-1 blockade in mismatch repair-deficient tumors. Mismatch repair deficiency was confirmed in all patients, by PCR or immunohistochemistry. Here immunoSEQ multiplex PCR was the method, and the copy in TCRdb shows in-frame clones only, minus some. This sample has roughly 120,000 clones, with roughly 90% found just once. The input for sequencing was peripheral blood, taken roughly 67 weeks after starting pembrolizumab. The clonotype was recovered from an adult with mismatch repair-deficient cancer.

This CDR3 is CASSYSLTQFF. DNA of the CDR3: TGTGCCAGCAGTTACAGTCTGACGCAGTTCTTC. V gene TRBV6-1 combines with J gene TRBJ2-1; D is unclear. V was trimmed by 5 bases and J by 12 bases, leaving 11 bases between them. Per germline, CDR1 MNHNS and CDR2 SASEGT. The CDR3 is 11 residues long.